These 30 T cell receptor beta chains originate from one sample sequenced in a study of siplizumab effects on memory and regulatory T cells. Produced via immunoSEQ multiplex PCR; TCRdb's table is partial and in-frame only. The top ten hold over 1.5% of the sample, which has 65,000 to 70,000 clones, over 70% seen once. The sequenced sample consisted of Tregs sorted from blood. Receptors were obtained from a human donor in good health.

The V gene is TRBV30, the J gene TRBJ1-6; no reliable D call. Trimming shortened V by 0 bases and J by 4 bases, and 13 bases separated the two germline ends. Germline V gene data show CDR1 as GTSNPN and CDR2 as SVGIG (reference sequence). The CDR3 has 16 residues. CDR3 nucleotide sequence: TGTGCCTGGAGTGTAACGGCGGGATCTTATAATTCACCCCTCCACTTT. Translated, it gives CAWSVTAGSYNSPLHF.

The chain has TRBV11-2 and TRBJ2-5; 11 nucleotides line up with TRBD1. The J call could be wrong; TRBJ2-7 is a better fit for the DNA end. Germline CDR1 and CDR2: SGHAT and FQNNGV. The CDR3 is made up of 16 amino acids. The CDR3 region has the DNA TGTGCCAGCAGCTTGTTTAAGGGACAGGGGGCCTACGAGCAGTACTTC. This sequence encodes CASSLFKGQGAYEQYF.

This rearrangement joins TRBV15 to TRBJ1-4, with 9 bases lining up with TRBD1. After removal of 0 bases from V and 8 bases from J, the junction contained 4 bases not matched to a gene. The CDR3 contains 15 residues. Germline assignment: CDR1 LNHNV and CDR2 YYDKDF (reference sequence). Here the CDR3 reads CATSRERTGVEKLFF. CDR3 DNA sequence: TGTGCCACCAGCAGAGAAAGGACAGGGGTCGAAAAACTGTTTTTT.

This sequence joins TRBV5-1 and TRBJ2-7, with TRBD2 as a possible D gene (6 bases). V dropped 0 bases and J dropped 3 bases, with 13 bases sitting between them. Looked up from germline, CDR1 is SGHRS and CDR2 is YFSETQ. There are 15 residues in the CDR3. The CDR3 spells CASSLGLDGGYEQYF. The CDR3 nucleotides read TGCGCCAGCAGCTTGGGGCTCGACGGGGGCTACGAGCAGTACTTC.

This chain connects TRBV5-1 to TRBJ1-3, with a possible D match to TRBD1 (5 bases). V lost 4 bases to trimming and J lost 0 bases, with 11 bases between them. Germline lookup yields CDR1 SGHRS and CDR2 YFSETQ. The CDR3 has 15 amino acids. The CDR3 DNA reads TGCGCCAGCAGCCCCGACAGCCACTCTGGAAACACCATATATTTT. Its translation: CASSPDSHSGNTIYF.

The rearrangement uses TRBV5-5 and TRBJ2-7; D not certain. Germline lookup yields CDR1 SGHKS and CDR2 YYEKEE (reference sequence). V lost 0 bases, J lost 7 bases, and 5 bases lay in between. The CDR3 is 11 amino acids. CDR3 nucleotide sequence: TGTGCCAGCAGCTTGGTAGGAGAGCAGTACTTC. Protein: CASSLVGEQYF.

This rearrangement joins TRBV11-2 to TRBJ1-1; possible D gene TRBD1, 5 bases. The V gene lost 5 bases and the J gene lost 1 base, with 20 bases spanning the gap. Germline lookup yields CDR1 SGHAT and CDR2 FQNNGV. This CDR3 has 17 amino acids. CDR3 in DNA: TGTGCCAGCAGCCCTCTTCGGGGCCCCCAGGGGAACACTGAAGCTTTCTTT. Translated: CASSPLRGPQGNTEAFF.

J is TRBJ1-5 and V is TRBV10-3, with 7 positions matching TRBD1. The CDR3 runs 14 residues. V lost 5 bases, J lost 3 bases, and 4 bases stayed unmatched. Germline CDR1 is ENHRY and CDR2 is SYGVKD. As DNA, the CDR3 is TGTGCCATCAGTTCGGACAGGTCCAATCAGCCCCAGCATTTT. Translation: CAISSDRSNQPQHF.

The chain links TRBV7-3 to TRBJ2-1; D perhaps matches TRBD2 (6 bases). V lost 1 base and J lost 7, with 17 bases in between. CDR3 size: 16 residues. Germline V gene data show CDR1 as SGHTA and CDR2 as FQGTGA. CDR3 sequence: CASSLSATGVGNEQFF. The CDR3 bases are TGTGCCAGCAGCTTAAGCGCTACGGGAGTAGGAAATGAGCAGTTCTTC. The full variable domain, rest sourced from reference TRBV7-3 and TRBJ2-1, is GAGVSQTPSNKVTEKGKYVELRCDPISGHTALYWYRQSLGQGPEFLIYFQGTGAADDSGLPNDRFFAVRPEGSVSTLKIQRTERGDSAVYLCASSLSATGVGNEQFFGPGTRLTVL.

The V call is TRBV5-1, the J call TRBJ1-5, with D unclear. Germline CDR1 and CDR2: SGHRS and YFSETQ. The germline V and J ends were trimmed by 2 bases and 0 bases, with 9 bases remaining between them. The CDR3 is 15 amino acids. The CDR3 loop is CASSLGPNSNQPQHF. CDR3 bases: TGCGCCAGCAGCTTAGGGCCTAATAGCAATCAGCCCCAGCATTTT.

CDR3 sequence reads: CASSISGRTNEKLFF. The CDR3 nucleotides are TGTGCCAGTAGTATCTCCGGCAGGACTAATGAAAAACTGTTTTTT. The chain links TRBV19 to TRBJ1-4; D gene unclear. Germline V gene sequence: CDR1 LNHDA, CDR2 SQIVND (reference sequence). The CDR3 loop spans 15 amino acids. Trimming left V 3 bases short and J 2 bases short, with 10 bases between.

A single count supports this clone. The chain carries TRBV6-1 and TRBJ2-4, with no clear D. The length of the CDR3 is 14 residues. Germline CDR1 reads MNHNS; CDR2 reads SASEGT. V lost 7 bases and J lost 7, with 17 bases in between. CDR3 in amino acids: CASIISPGENIQYF. In DNA, the CDR3 is TGTGCCAGCATAATCTCTCCTGGAGAGAACATTCAGTACTTC.

This clone appeared a single time. CDR3 bases: TGTGCCAGCAGGGAGAACACTGAAGCTTTCTTT. It specifies CASRENTEAFF. The V call is TRBV28, the J call TRBJ1-1, with D uncertain. This CDR3 is built from 11 residues. CDR1 MDHEN and CDR2 SYDVKM come from the germline V gene. Deletions cut 6 bases from V and 1 base from J, with 3 bases between.

The V and J genes are TRBV2 and TRBJ2-1; D not resolved. This CDR3 has 13 amino acids. V was pared by 8 bases and J by 4 bases, with 12 bases between. CDR1 SNHLY and CDR2 FYNNEI come from the germline V gene. CDR3 residues: CASSEGFYNEQFF. The CDR3 nucleotides read TGTGCCAGCTCTGAAGGCTTTTACAATGAGCAGTTCTTC.

The rearrangement joins TRBV30 to TRBJ1-4; unclear D gene. The germline V gene has CDR1 GTSNPN and CDR2 SVGIG (reference sequence). V lost 3 bases to trimming and J lost 1 base, with 12 bases between them. The CDR3 extends over 15 amino acids. CDR3 bases: TGTGCCTGGAGCCCGGGATTGGTAACTAATGAAAAACTGTTTTTT. Translated: CAWSPGLVTNEKLFF.

Here the CDR3 DNA reads TGTGCCAGCAGTTCCTACAGGGGTATTTATGGCTACACCTTC. It is translated as CASSSYRGIYGYTF. V usage is TRBV28 and J usage is TRBJ1-2; 7 bases agree with TRBD1. The CDR3 has 14 amino acids. V shed 4 bases, J shed 5 bases, and the junction held 7 bases outside the gene matches. From germline, CDR1 is MDHEN and CDR2 SYDVKM.

The chain is built from TRBV18 and TRBJ2-5; possibly TRBD2 for D (6 bases). The V end lost 3 bases, the J end lost 4 bases, and 9 bases lay between the germline ends. CDR1 is KGHSH, CDR2 LQKENI, per germline. The CDR3 is 13 residues long. The CDR3 sequence: CASSPGTGETQYF. CDR3 nucleotides: TGTGCCAGCTCACCCGGGACTGGAGAGACCCAGTACTTC.

V usage is TRBV7-9 and J usage is TRBJ2-3, with 7 bases that match TRBD1. Per the germline V gene, CDR1 is SEHNR and CDR2 is FQNEAQ (reference sequence). The length of the CDR3 is 14 residues. V gave up 4 bases and J gave up 4 bases; unmatched junction bases: 5. The DNA for the CDR3 is TGTGCCAGCAGCTCCTACAGGGGCCCAGATACGCAGTATTTT. Its protein product is CASSSYRGPDTQYF. Full variable domain (outside the CDR3, taken from reference TRBV7-9 and TRBJ2-3): DTGVSQNPRHKITKRGQNVTFRCDPISEHNRLYWYRQTLGQGPEFLTYFQNEAQLEKSRLLSDRFSAERPKGSFSTLEIQRTEQGDSAMYLCASSSYRGPDTQYFGPGTRLTVL.

The rearrangement links TRBV4-2 to TRBJ2-3, with TRBD2 matching over 9 bases. Per germline, CDR1 LGHNA and CDR2 YNFKEQ. The CDR3 is 18 amino acids. The V and J ends lost 3 bases and 3 bases, in that order; junction bases with no gene match: 13. CDR3 sequence (DNA): TGTGCCAGCAGCCAGGATAGACTAGCGGTATCCCAGACAGATACGCAGTATTTT. Protein product: CASSQDRLAVSQTDTQYF.

V gene TRBV5-6 combines with J gene TRBJ2-5, with TRBD1 identical over 7 bases. CDR1 and CDR2 from the germline V gene are SGHDT and YYEEEE. CDR3 length equals 13 residues. V lost 6 bases, J lost 3 bases, and 5 bases stayed unmatched. The CDR3 sequence: CASTKGAKETQYF. In DNA form, the CDR3 reads TGTGCCAGCACTAAGGGGGCAAAAGAGACCCAGTACTTC.

The chain recombines TRBV19 with TRBJ2-4, with TRBD1 identical over 8 bases. V shed 5 bases and J 3 bases; nucleotides not matched to a gene: 3. CDR1 LNHDA and CDR2 SQIVND come from the germline V gene (reference sequence). This CDR3 contains 14 residues. Written as DNA, the CDR3 is TGTGCCAGTAGTGTCGACAGGGGCAAAAACATTCAGTACTTC. Translated: CASSVDRGKNIQYF.

The rearrangement uses TRBV10-3 and TRBJ2-6, with D perhaps TRBD1 (6 bases). CDR1 and CDR2 from the germline V gene are ENHRY and SYGVKD. The V end was cut by 3 bases, the J end by 1 base, with 10 bases between. There are 16 residues in the CDR3. DNA for the CDR3: TGTGCCATCAGTGAAACAGGGAAATCTGGGGCCAACGTCCTGACTTTC. It encodes CAISETGKSGANVLTF.

The gene calls are TRBV7-8 and TRBJ1-2, with TRBD1 matching over 7 bases. V shed 4 bases and J 0 bases; nucleotides not matched to a gene: 14. CDR3 length equals 18 residues. CDR1 and CDR2 (germline): SGHVS, FQNEAQ. CDR3 DNA: TGTGCCAGCAGCTCTAGACAGGGCCCCATCATAGCTAACTATGGCTACACCTTC. Encoded protein: CASSSRQGPIIANYGYTF.

The CDR3 region is CARKREAPYEQYF. CDR3 nucleotides: TGTGCCAGGAAACGGGAGGCGCCCTACGAGCAGTACTTC. This chain joins TRBV19 and TRBJ2-5; TRBD2 aligns across 7 bases. The J call may be faulty, since TRBJ2-7 better matches the DNA end. Per germline, CDR1 LNHDA and CDR2 SQIVND (reference sequence). The CDR3 spans 13 residues.

The chain carries TRBV6-5 and TRBJ2-2; D assignment may be TRBD1 or TRBD2 (5 bases each). V dropped 2 bases and J dropped 6 bases, with 7 bases sitting between them. CDR3 size: 13 residues. CDR1 is MNHEY, CDR2 SVGAGI, per germline. The CDR3 nucleotides are TGTGCCAGCAGTTACCGGGACGCCGGGGAGCTGTTTTTT. Translating it yields CASSYRDAGELFF.

This clone was seen at least ten times. The rearrangement joins TRBV11-2 to TRBJ2-7, with TRBD1 matching 9 bases. Per germline, CDR1 SGHAT and CDR2 FQNNGV. The trim removed 4 bases at V and 6 bases at J, leaving 7 bases unmatched. The CDR3 spans 14 residues. The CDR3 protein is CASSSRTGAGEQYF. DNA of the CDR3: TGTGCCAGCAGCTCTAGGACAGGGGCCGGCGAGCAGTACTTC.

V and J are TRBV7-2 and TRBJ2-5; 8 bases map to TRBD1. The CDR3 covers 16 residues. The trim removed 4 bases at V and 5 bases at J, leaving 12 bases unmatched. Germline V lookup: CDR1 SGHTA, CDR2 FQGNSA. This CDR3 reads CASSSGTGHGGETQYF. The CDR3 DNA follows: TGTGCCAGCAGCTCCGGGACAGGTCACGGCGGGGAGACCCAGTACTTC.

The chain uses TRBV19 and TRBJ1-5; tentative D call: TRBD1 (5 bases). Germline V gene sequence: CDR1 LNHDA, CDR2 SQIVND (reference sequence). V lost 7 bases to trimming and J lost 3 bases, with 16 bases between them. This CDR3 is built from 15 residues. The CDR3 DNA reads as TGTGCCAGTACCCCAGGTGGGGGAGTCAATCAGCCCCAGCATTTT. This gives the protein CASTPGGGVNQPQHF.

The chain combines TRBV5-1 with TRBJ2-4, with D uncertain. The CDR3 extends over 15 amino acids. Looked up from germline, CDR1 is SGHRS and CDR2 is YFSETQ. Trimming took 4 bases from V and 0 from J, leaving 11 bases between them. CDR3 region: CASSRGALAKNIQYF. The DNA of the CDR3 is TGCGCCAGCAGCCGTGGCGCCCTAGCCAAAAACATTCAGTACTTC. Filled out from reference TRBV5-1 and TRBJ2-4, the complete variable domain reads KAGVTQTPRYLIKTRGQQVTLSCSPISGHRSVSWYQQTPGQGLQFLFEYFSETQRNKGNFPGRFSGRQFSNSRSEMNVSTLELGDSALYLCASSRGALAKNIQYFGAGTRLSVL.

The rearrangement links TRBV5-5 to TRBJ2-3, with unresolved D. Trimming took off 0 bases at V and 0 bases at J, with 8 bases between the two ends. This CDR3 region has 15 residues. CDR1 is SGHKS and CDR2 is YYEKEE in the germline V gene (reference sequence). The CDR3 loop reads CASSLVKSSTDTQYF. CDR3 DNA sequence: TGTGCCAGCAGCTTGGTAAAGTCTAGCACAGATACGCAGTATTTT. Filled out from reference TRBV5-5 and TRBJ2-3, the complete variable domain reads DAGVTQSPTHLIKTRGQQVTLRCSPISGHKSVSWYQQVLGQGPQFIFQYYEKEERGRGNFPDRFSARQFPNYSSELNVNALLLGDSALYLCASSLVKSSTDTQYFGPGTRLTVL.